This is a list of T cell receptor beta chains from one sample in a study of CD8 T cells in ankylosing spondylitis. TCRdb reprocessed the 5' RACE reads via MiXCR and lists one record per CDR3 protein. The sample has about 510,000 distinct CDR3 sequences, under 5.5% seen once. Specimen: blood, either unsorted or a sorted T cell fraction (not recorded which). Every receptor here comes from a male donor with ankylosing spondylitis. CDR3s include the opening cysteine and the closing phenylalanine or tryptophan. Fields, in order: clone size, V gene, D gene, J gene, CDR3 DNA, CDR3 protein. D genes are given only for firm matches. Clone size is stated in some rows and not others, as once, few, many or a class when expanded.

size: many; V: TRBV15; D: NA; J: TRBJ1-4; DNA: TGTGCCACCAGCAGAGACGGCTCTGAAAAACTGTTTTTT; CDR3: CATSRDGSEKLFF
size: many; V: TRBV5-1; D: TRBD1; J: TRBJ2-7; DNA: TGCGCCAGCAGCGTACAGGGGTCGGACGAGCAGTACTTC; CDR3: CASSVQGSDEQYF
size: many; V: TRBV6-5; D: TRBD2; J: TRBJ2-5; DNA: TGTGCCAGCAGTTTTCTAGCGGAAATCCAAGAGACCCAGTACTTC; CDR3: CASSFLAEIQETQYF
size: many; V: TRBV20-1; D: TRBD1; J: TRBJ1-2; DNA: TGCAGTGCTAGAGATCAGACCGGACAGGGGGCAGGGGGCTACACCTTC; CDR3: CSARDQTGQGAGGYTF
size: many; V: TRBV27; D: NA; J: TRBJ1-1; DNA: TGTGCCGGTGGGGGTGACACTGAAGCTTTCTTT; CDR3: CAGGGDTEAFF
size: once; V: TRBV7-7; D: NA; J: TRBJ1-5; DNA: TGTGCTAGCAGCTTAGAAGGAGGGAAGGAAGATTTT; CDR3: CASSLEGGKEDF
size: NA; V: TRBV7-9; D: TRBD1; J: TRBJ2-2; DNA: TGTGCCAGCAGTTCAGGGACAGGGTTCACCGGGGAGCTGTTTTTT; CDR3: CASSSGTGFTGELFF
size: NA; V: TRBV7-2; D: NA; J: TRBJ2-3; DNA: TGTGCCAGCAGCTTATGGGCGCCCGGGGCCGGGGAAGATACGCAGTATTTT; CDR3: CASSLWAPGAGEDTQYF
size: many; V: TRBV7-2; D: NA; J: TRBJ2-5; DNA: TGTGCCAGCATCCTCCGGCAGGGGCTAGCAATGGGAGAGACCCAGTACTTC; CDR3: CASILRQGLAMGETQYF
size: many; V: TRBV7-2; D: TRBD1; J: TRBJ2-7; DNA: TGTGCCAGCAGCTCTCGACAGGGGGCCTACTCCTACGAGCAGTACTTC; CDR3: CASSSRQGAYSYEQYF
size: many; V: TRBV27; D: TRBD1; J: TRBJ2-1; DNA: TGTGCCAGCAGTTCCGAAATAGACAGGGTCGAGCAGTTCTTC; CDR3: CASSSEIDRVEQFF
size: many; V: TRBV7-2; D: TRBD2; J: TRBJ2-1; DNA: TGTGCCAGCAGCCCACTAGCGGGGTACTCCTACAATGAGCAGTTCTTC; CDR3: CASSPLAGYSYNEQFF
size: many; V: TRBV20-1; D: NA; J: TRBJ1-1; DNA: TGCAGTGCTATGGTGGGGGGGAACACTGAAGCTTTCTTT; CDR3: CSAMVGGNTEAFF